The 10 T cell receptor beta chains reported below all come from one sample, sequenced in a study of blood T cells in healthy people across ages (dated by TCRdb to about 2015). Library method: 5' RACE. Instrument on record: Illumina HiSeq 2500. The second PCR ran for roughly 7 to 11 cycles and used a J-beta primer mix along with a sample-barcoded 5' primer. TCRdb ran its own pipeline on the public reads, namely fastp trimming at Q25 and MiXCR clone calling, and kept in-frame beta chains. Entries that share a CDR3 protein sequence are merged under the most common genes and DNA. Counted in this sample were some 1.7 million distinct CDR3 sequences; roughly 30% of them appeared once. The ten largest clones represent 7% to 9% of the sample. Sequenced material: blood. Receptor source: a woman under 40 in good health.

The J gene is TRBJ1-6, the V gene TRBV30; D is unclear. The V gene lost 1 base and the J gene lost 7 bases, with 11 bases spanning the gap. Per the germline V gene, CDR1 is GTSNPN and CDR2 is SVGIG (reference sequence). The CDR3 runs 14 residues. CDR3 amino acids: CAWSAGNSNSPLHF. The CDR3 bases are TGTGCCTGGAGTGCTGGGAACTCAAATTCACCCCTCCACTTT.

In this sample, this clonotype turned up a few times. The chain is built from TRBV7-2 and TRBJ2-1; D is undetermined. This CDR3 spans 15 amino acids. Trimming removed 3 bases at V and 2 bases at J, with 11 bases between. Germline V gene lookup returns CDR1 SGHTA and CDR2 FQGNSA. CDR3 amino acids: CASSFGRGPYNEQFF. The DNA of the CDR3 is TGTGCCAGCAGCTTCGGCCGTGGGCCCTACAATGAGCAGTTCTTC.

The V call is TRBV20-1, the J call TRBJ1-1; tentative D call: TRBD1 (5 bases). This CDR3 has 14 residues. Trimming took off 2 bases at V and 1 base at J, with 11 bases between the two ends. Germline-derived CDR1 and CDR2 are DFQATT and SNEGSKA (reference sequence). CDR3 nucleotides: TGCAGTGCTAGACCTTACACAGGGAACACTGAAGCTTTCTTT. Translation gives CSARPYTGNTEAFF.

This clonotype occurred once. CDR3 sequence (DNA): TGTGCCAGCACAGTCGGCTCTAGCTCCTACGAGCAGTACTTC. Translating it yields CASTVGSSSYEQYF. This sequence joins TRBV9 and TRBJ2-7; D gene ambiguous. In germline, CDR1 is SGDLS, CDR2 YYNGEE. Trimming removed 6 bases at V and 0 bases at J, with 13 bases between. The CDR3 is 14 amino acids.

This chain links TRBV20-1 with TRBJ1-2, with 9 bases fitting TRBD1. The CDR3 is made up of 16 amino acids. Germline CDR1 reads DFQATT; CDR2 reads SNEGSKA (reference sequence). The V and J ends lost 3 bases and 2 bases, in that order; junction bases with no gene match: 10. CDR3 bases: TGCAGTGCTAGGCCCAAGGGACAGGGATTAAACTATGGCTACACCTTC. Translation: CSARPKGQGLNYGYTF.

This clonotype was seen more than once but under ten times. The gene calls are TRBV2 and TRBJ1-2; 11 bases line up with TRBD1. Germline assignment: CDR1 SNHLY and CDR2 FYNNEI. CDR3 size: 15 residues. V trimming: 4 bases; J trimming: 5 bases; junction bases outside the gene matches: 6. The DNA for the CDR3 is TGTGCCAGCAGTGCCTTGGGACAGGGGGAGTATGGCTACACCTTC. It specifies CASSALGQGEYGYTF.

Written as DNA, the CDR3 is TGTGCCAGCAGGTTACAGGGCGGCGAGCAGTTCTTC. Amino acid sequence: CASRLQGGEQFF. This rearrangement joins TRBV14 to TRBJ2-1; possible D gene TRBD1, 6 bases. The germline V gene encodes CDR1 SGHDN and CDR2 FVKESK. The CDR3 has 12 amino acids. Trimming cost V 6 bases and J 10 bases, with 13 bases left between them.

This clonotype was found many times. Germline and junction disagree at one end, which may indicate a read error. The V gene is TRBV29-1, the J gene TRBJ2-7; D gene unclear. Germline loops: CDR1 SQVTM, CDR2 ANQGSEA. CDR3 size: 17 residues. DNA for the CDR3: TGCAGCTGCAAACTTGCCTTCCCCACACCCACCTCCTACGATCAGTACTTC. Translated: CSCKLAFPTPTSYDQYF.

The rearrangement joins TRBV2 to TRBJ2-7; TRBD2 agrees at 12 bases. Germline V gives CDR1 SNHLY, CDR2 FYNNEI. V lost 8 bases and J lost 4; bases outside the gene matches: 6. This CDR3 region has 14 residues. The CDR3 sequence: CASRLGLAGYEQYF. Here the CDR3 DNA reads TGTGCCAGCCGCCTAGGACTAGCGGGATACGAGCAGTACTTC.

V gene TRBV27 combines with J gene TRBJ2-7; D remains unclear. CDR3 size: 13 residues. Germline CDR1 reads MNHEY; CDR2 reads SMNVEV (reference sequence). V gave up 2 bases and J gave up 2 bases, with 7 bases separating them. CDR3: CASSLVPTYEQYF. DNA of the CDR3: TGTGCCAGCAGTTTAGTCCCAACCTACGAGCAGTACTTC.